What follows are 11 T cell receptor beta chains derived from one specimen sequenced in a study of OX40 agonist ivuxolimab in advanced cancers. The protocol was immunoSEQ multiplex PCR, while the TCRdb copy is restricted to in-frame clones and leaves out a portion. The profile covers 11,000 to 15,000 clones, with roughly nine tenths appearing a single time and under 70% taken by the ten largest. The material was CD4+ or CD8+ T cells sorted from blood, obtained in a trial of the OX40 agonist ivuxolimab. Every receptor here comes from an adult with an advanced solid tumor such as melanoma, head and neck, liver or kidney cancer.

J is TRBJ2-5 and V is TRBV14, with 7 bases fitting TRBD2. Germline V gene data show CDR1 as SGHDN and CDR2 as FVKESK. J lost 2 bases, V lost 3 bases, and 3 bases had no gene match. This CDR3 contains 14 residues. The CDR3 DNA sequence: TGTGCCAGCAGCCACCTAGCGGATCAAGAGACCCAGTACTTC. Protein: CASSHLADQETQYF.

On this clone itself: Possible read error: a much larger clone is one base away. The chain links TRBV14 to TRBJ2-5; 8 bases are shared with TRBD2. The CDR3 runs 18 residues. Germline V CDR1 and CDR2: SGHDN, FVKESK. The CDR3 DNA sequence: TGTGCCAGCAGCCAAACCAGCGGGAGCCAAGAGTACCAAGAGACCCGGTACTTC. This translates into CASSQTSGSQEYQETRYF.

This chain links TRBV9 with TRBJ2-3; D is unclear. This CDR3 contains 15 residues. V dropped 0 bases and J dropped 0 bases, with 8 bases sitting between them. Germline CDR1 reads SGDLS; CDR2 reads YYNGEE. The CDR3 here is CASSVDPASTDTQYF. CDR3 DNA: TGTGCCAGCAGCGTAGATCCGGCTAGCACAGATACGCAGTATTTT.

This clone was seen only once. The chain is built from TRBV9 and TRBJ1-1; TRBD1 matches at 10 bases. Trimming at V came to 3 bases and at J to 0 bases, leaving 2 bases not matched to a gene. Germline loops: CDR1 SGDLS, CDR2 YYNGEE. The CDR3 totals 15 residues. In nucleotides, the CDR3 is TGTGCCAGCAGCGCGGACAGGGGGATGAACACTGAAGCTTTCTTT. Translation: CASSADRGMNTEAFF. The full variable domain, completed using reference TRBV9 and TRBJ1-1, is DSGVTQTPKHLITATGQRVTLRCSPRSGDLSVYWYQQSLDQGLQFLIQYYNGEERAKGNILERFSAQQFPDLHSELNLSSLELGDSALYFCASSADRGMNTEAFFGQGTRLTVV.

The rearrangement uses TRBV27 and TRBJ1-5, with D perhaps TRBD1 (6 bases). The CDR3 covers 13 residues. The V end lost 4 bases, the J end lost 4 bases, and 8 bases lay between the germline ends. CDR1 is MNHEY, CDR2 SMNVEV, per germline (reference sequence). CDR3 residues: CASSWGRNQPQHF. The CDR3 nucleotides are TGTGCCAGCAGTTGGGGGCGGAATCAGCCCCAGCATTTT.

The chain combines TRBV5-1 with TRBJ2-5; 10 nucleotides match TRBD2. V shed 0 bases and J 5 bases; nucleotides not matched to a gene: 7. CDR3 length: 16 residues. Germline assignment: CDR1 SGHRS and CDR2 YFSETQ. The CDR3 sequence is CASSLEGSGGLETQYF. CDR3 coding DNA: TGCGCCAGCAGCTTGGAGGGTAGCGGGGGGTTGGAGACCCAGTACTTC.

The genes are TRBV28 and TRBJ2-7; TRBD2 aligns across 9 bases. Germline V gene data show CDR1 as MDHEN and CDR2 as SYDVKM. The CDR3 contains 16 residues. Germline trimming cut 5 bases from V and 6 bases from J; bases unmatched to any gene: 14. The CDR3 coding sequence is TGTGCCAGCAGTCAAACTTGGCGGCGGGAGGGCCTCGAGCAGTACTTC. Protein sequence: CASSQTWRREGLEQYF. The whole variable domain, remainder taken from reference TRBV28 and TRBJ2-7, is DVKVTQSSRYLVKRTGEKVFLECVQDMDHENMFWYRQDPGLGLRLIYFSYDVKMKEKGDIPEGYSVSREKKERFSLILESASTNQTSMYLCASSQTWRREGLEQYFGPGTRLTVT.

The chain links TRBV29-1 to TRBJ1-1; perhaps TRBD1 as D (5 bases). This CDR3 is built from 11 residues. With 4 bases removed from V and 4 bases from J, the gap between germline ends came to 7 bases. Germline V CDR1 and CDR2: SQVTM, ANQGSEA. Written as DNA, the CDR3 is TGCAGCGTTGCCGGGGCCACTGAAGCTTTCTTT. Its protein is CSVAGATEAFF.

A note on this clone: The conserved final phenylalanine or tryptophan is absent from the CDR3, which likely points to a read error. The gene calls are TRBV2 and TRBJ2-4, with D perhaps TRBD1 (5 bases). Germline V CDR1 and CDR2: SNHLY, FYNNEI. This CDR3 region has 11 residues. With 8 bases removed from V and 9 bases from J, the gap between germline ends came to 11 bases. DNA of the CDR3: TGTGCCAGCCAGGGCCAGGGCATTCAGTACCTC. It encodes CASQGQGIQYL.

The J gene is TRBJ2-5, the V gene TRBV13; no clear D. Germline lookup yields CDR1 PRHDT and CDR2 FYEKMQ (reference sequence). Deletions cut 5 bases from V and 5 bases from J, with 9 bases between. CDR3 length: 12 residues. CDR3 DNA: TGTGCCAGCAGCCTCCAGAGGGAGACCCAGTACTTC. Protein: CASSLQRETQYF.

This clone was seen just once. The chain recombines TRBV6-5 with TRBJ1-5; TRBD1 agrees at 9 bases. V was clipped by 3 bases and J by 6 bases; unmatched bases: 3. Germline lookup yields CDR1 MNHEY and CDR2 SVGAGI. The CDR3 covers 14 residues. The CDR3 loop is CASSYTGGGQPQHF. The DNA for the CDR3 is TGTGCCAGCAGTTATACAGGGGGCGGTCAGCCCCAGCATTTT.